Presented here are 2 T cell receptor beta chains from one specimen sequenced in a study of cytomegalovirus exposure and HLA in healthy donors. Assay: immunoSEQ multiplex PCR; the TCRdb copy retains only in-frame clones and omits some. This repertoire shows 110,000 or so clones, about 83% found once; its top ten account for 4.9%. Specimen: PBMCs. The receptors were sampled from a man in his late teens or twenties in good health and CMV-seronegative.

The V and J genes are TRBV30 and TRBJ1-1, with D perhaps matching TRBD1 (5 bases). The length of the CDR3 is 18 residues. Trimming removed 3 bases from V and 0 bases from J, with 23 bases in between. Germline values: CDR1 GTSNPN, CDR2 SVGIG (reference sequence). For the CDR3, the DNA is TGTGCCTGGAGCATACCACCGCCCGGGGGGTTCATGAACACTGAAGCTTTCTTT. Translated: CAWSIPPPGGFMNTEAFF.

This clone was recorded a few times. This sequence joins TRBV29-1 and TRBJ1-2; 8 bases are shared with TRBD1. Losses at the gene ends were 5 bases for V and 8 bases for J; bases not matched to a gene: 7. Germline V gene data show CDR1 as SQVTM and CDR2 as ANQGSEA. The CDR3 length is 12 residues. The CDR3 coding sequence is TGCAGCGTTAACTTAGGGACAGGAGGCTACACCTTC. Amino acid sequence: CSVNLGTGGYTF.